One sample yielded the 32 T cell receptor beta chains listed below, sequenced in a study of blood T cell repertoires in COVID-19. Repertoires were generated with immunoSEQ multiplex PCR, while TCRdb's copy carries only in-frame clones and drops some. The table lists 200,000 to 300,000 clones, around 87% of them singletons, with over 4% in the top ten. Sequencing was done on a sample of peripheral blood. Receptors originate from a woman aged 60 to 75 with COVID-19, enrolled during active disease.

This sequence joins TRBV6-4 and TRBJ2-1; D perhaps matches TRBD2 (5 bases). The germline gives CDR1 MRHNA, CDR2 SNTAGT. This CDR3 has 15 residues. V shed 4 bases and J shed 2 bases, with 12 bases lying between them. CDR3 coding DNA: TGTGCCAGCAGTGTTGAGGGATCGGCCTACAATGAGCAGTTCTTC. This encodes CASSVEGSAYNEQFF.

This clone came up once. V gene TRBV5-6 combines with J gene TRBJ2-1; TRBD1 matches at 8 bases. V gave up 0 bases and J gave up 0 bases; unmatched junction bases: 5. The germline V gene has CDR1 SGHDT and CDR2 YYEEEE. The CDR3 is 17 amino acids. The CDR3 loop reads CASSLGQGPYSYNEQFF. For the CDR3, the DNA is TGTGCCAGCAGCTTGGGACAGGGGCCCTACTCCTACAATGAGCAGTTCTTC.

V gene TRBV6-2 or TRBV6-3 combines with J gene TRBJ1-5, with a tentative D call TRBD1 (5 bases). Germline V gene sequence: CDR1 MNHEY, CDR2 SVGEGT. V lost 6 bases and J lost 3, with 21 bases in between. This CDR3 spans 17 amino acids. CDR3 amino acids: CASSFTALWDSNQPQHF. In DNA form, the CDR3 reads TGTGCCAGCAGCTTTACTGCTTTATGGGACTCCAATCAGCCCCAGCATTTT.

CDR3 loop: CASQGQVEETQYF. The CDR3 DNA is TGTGCCAGCCAGGGACAGGTGGAAGAGACCCAGTACTTC. The chain links TRBV28 to TRBJ2-5; TRBD1 aligns across 8 bases. Germline-derived CDR1 and CDR2 are MDHEN and SYDVKM. The CDR3 is 13 residues long. With 8 bases clipped from V and 3 bases from J, the junction kept 5 bases outside the gene matches.

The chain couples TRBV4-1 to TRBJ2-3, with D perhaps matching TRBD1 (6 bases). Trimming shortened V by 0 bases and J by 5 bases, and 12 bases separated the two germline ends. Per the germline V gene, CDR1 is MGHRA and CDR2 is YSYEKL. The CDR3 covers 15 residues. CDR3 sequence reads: CASSQEGAGIDTQYF. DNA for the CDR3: TGCGCCAGCAGCCAAGAGGGGGCTGGGATAGATACGCAGTATTTT.

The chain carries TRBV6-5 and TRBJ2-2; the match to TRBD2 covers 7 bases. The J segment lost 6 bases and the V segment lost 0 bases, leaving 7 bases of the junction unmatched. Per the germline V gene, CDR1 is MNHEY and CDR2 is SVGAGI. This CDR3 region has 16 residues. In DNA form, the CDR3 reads TGTGCCAGCAGTTACTCTACCCTTACTAGCGCCGGGGAGCTGTTTTTT. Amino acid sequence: CASSYSTLTSAGELFF.

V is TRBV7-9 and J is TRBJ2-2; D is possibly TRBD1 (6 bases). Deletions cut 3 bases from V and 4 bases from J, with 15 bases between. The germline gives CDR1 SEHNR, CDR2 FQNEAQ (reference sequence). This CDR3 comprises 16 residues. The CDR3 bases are TGTGCCAGCAGCTTCGGACAGTCCCTACTCACCGGGGAGCTGTTTTTT. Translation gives CASSFGQSLLTGELFF.

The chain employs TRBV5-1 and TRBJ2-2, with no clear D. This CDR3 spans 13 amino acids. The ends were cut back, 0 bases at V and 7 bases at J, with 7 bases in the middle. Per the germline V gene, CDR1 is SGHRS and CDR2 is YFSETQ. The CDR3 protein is CASSLESIGELFF. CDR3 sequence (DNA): TGCGCCAGCAGCTTGGAGTCTATCGGGGAGCTGTTTTTT. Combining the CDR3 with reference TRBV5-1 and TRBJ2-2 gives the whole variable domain KAGVTQTPRYLIKTRGQQVTLSCSPISGHRSVSWYQQTPGQGLQFLFEYFSETQRNKGNFPGRFSGRQFSNSRSEMNVSTLELGDSALYLCASSLESIGELFFGEGSRLTVL.

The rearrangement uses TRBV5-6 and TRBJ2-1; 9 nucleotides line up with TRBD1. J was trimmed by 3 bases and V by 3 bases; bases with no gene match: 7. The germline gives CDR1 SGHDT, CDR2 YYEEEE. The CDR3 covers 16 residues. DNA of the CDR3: TGTGCCAGCAGCTCCCCTACAGGGGGCCTCTACAATGAGCAGTTCTTC. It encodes CASSSPTGGLYNEQFF.

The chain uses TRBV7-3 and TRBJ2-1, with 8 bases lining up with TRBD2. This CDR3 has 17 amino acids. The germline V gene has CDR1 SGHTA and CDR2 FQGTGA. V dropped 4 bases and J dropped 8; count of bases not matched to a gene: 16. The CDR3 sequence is CASSSRGAGGRRDEQFF. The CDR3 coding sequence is TGTGCCAGCAGCTCTCGAGGAGCTGGCGGGAGGAGGGATGAGCAGTTCTTC.

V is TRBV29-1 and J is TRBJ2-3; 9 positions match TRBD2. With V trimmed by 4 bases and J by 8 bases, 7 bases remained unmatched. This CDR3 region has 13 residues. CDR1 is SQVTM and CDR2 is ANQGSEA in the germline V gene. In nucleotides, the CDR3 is TGCAGCGTTGTAGCGGGAGTCGTTTCTACGCAGTATTTT. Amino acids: CSVVAGVVSTQYF.

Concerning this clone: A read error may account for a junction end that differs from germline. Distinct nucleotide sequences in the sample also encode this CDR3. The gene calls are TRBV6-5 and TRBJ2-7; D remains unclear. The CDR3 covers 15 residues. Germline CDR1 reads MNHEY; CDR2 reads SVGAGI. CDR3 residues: CASRYSGDGTYEQYF. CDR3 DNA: TGTGCCAGCAGATACTCCGGAGACGGCACCTACGAGCAGTACTTC.

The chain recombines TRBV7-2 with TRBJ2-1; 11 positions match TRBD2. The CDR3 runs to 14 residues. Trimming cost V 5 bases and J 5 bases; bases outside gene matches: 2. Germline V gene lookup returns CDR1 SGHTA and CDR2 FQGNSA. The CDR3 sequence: CASSGTSGDNEQFF. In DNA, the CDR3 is TGTGCCAGCAGCGGGACTAGCGGTGACAATGAGCAGTTCTTC.

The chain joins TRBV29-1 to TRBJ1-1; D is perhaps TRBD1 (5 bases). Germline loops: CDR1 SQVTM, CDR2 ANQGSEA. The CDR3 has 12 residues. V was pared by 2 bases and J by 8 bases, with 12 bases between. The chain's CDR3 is CSVERGPREAFF. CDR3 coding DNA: TGCAGCGTTGAAAGGGGTCCCCGGGAAGCTTTCTTT.

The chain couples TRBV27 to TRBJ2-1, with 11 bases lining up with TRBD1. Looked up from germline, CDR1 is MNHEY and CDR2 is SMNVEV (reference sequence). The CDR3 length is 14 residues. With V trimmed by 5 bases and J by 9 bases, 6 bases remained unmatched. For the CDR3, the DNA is TGTGCCAGCAGTCCGGGGACAGGGGGAAGTGAGCAGTTCTTC. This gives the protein CASSPGTGGSEQFF.

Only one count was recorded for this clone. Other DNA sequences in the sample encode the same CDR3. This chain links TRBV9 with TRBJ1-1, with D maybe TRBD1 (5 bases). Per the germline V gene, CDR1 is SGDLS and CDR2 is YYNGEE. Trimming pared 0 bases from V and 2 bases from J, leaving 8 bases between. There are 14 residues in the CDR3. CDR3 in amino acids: CASSVVGGNTEAFF. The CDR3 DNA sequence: TGTGCCAGCAGCGTAGTGGGGGGAAACACTGAAGCTTTCTTT.

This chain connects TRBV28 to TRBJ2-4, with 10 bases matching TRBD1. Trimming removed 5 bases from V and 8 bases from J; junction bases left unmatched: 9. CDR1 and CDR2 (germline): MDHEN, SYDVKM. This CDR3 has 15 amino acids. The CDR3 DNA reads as TGTGCCAGCAGTGCAAGACAGGGGGCGTCGGACATTCAGTACTTC. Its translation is CASSARQGASDIQYF.

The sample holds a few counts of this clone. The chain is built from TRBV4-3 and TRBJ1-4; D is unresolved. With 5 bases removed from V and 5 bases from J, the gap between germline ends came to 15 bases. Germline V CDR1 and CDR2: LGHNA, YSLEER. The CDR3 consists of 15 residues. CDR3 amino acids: CASSGSGRSNEKLFF. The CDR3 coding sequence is TGCGCCAGCAGCGGGAGCGGACGGAGCAATGAAAAACTGTTTTTT.

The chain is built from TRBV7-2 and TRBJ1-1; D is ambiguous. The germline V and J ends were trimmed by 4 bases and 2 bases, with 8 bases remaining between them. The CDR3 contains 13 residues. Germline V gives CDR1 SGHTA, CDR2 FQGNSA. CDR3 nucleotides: TGTGCCAGCAGCTCCTCGGTAAACACTGAAGCTTTCTTT. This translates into CASSSSVNTEAFF.

CDR3 loop: CASSAQSGLGSNQPQHF. The CDR3 nucleotides read TGTGCCAGCAGCGCCCAATCCGGCCTCGGGAGCAATCAGCCCCAGCATTTT. The rearrangement uses TRBV7-9 and TRBJ1-5; D gene unclear. CDR1 SEHNR and CDR2 FQNEAQ come from the germline V gene (reference sequence). CDR3 length: 17 amino acids. The V gene lost 5 bases and the J gene lost 1 base, with 18 bases spanning the gap.

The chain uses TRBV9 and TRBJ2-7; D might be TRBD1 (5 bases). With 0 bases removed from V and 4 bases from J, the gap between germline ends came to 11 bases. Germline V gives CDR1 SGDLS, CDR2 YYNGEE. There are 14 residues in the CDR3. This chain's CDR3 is CASSVATEDYEQYF. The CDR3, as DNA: TGTGCCAGCAGCGTAGCGACAGAAGATTACGAGCAGTACTTC.

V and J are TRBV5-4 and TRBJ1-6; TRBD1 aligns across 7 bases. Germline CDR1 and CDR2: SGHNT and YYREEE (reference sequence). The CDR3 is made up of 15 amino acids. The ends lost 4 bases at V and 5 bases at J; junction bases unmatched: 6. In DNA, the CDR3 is TGTGCCAGCAGCACGAGACAGGGTGATAATTCACCCCTCCACTTT. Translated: CASSTRQGDNSPLHF.

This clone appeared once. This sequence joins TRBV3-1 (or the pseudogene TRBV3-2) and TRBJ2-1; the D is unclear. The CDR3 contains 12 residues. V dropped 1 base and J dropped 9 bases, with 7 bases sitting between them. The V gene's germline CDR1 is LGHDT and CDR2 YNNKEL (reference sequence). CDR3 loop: CASSQASFEQFF. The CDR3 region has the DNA TGTGCCAGCAGCCAAGCGAGCTTTGAGCAGTTCTTC.

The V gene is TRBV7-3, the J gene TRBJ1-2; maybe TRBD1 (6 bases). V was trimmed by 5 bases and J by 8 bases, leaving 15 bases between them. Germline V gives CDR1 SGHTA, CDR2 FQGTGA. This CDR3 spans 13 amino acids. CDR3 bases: TGTGCCAGCAGCGCCCCAGGGGCGCGAGGCTACACCTTC. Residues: CASSAPGARGYTF.

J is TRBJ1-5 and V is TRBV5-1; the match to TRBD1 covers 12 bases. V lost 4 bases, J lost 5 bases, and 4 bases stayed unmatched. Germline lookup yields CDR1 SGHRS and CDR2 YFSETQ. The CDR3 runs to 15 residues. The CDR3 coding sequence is TGCGCCAGCAGCCCGGGACAGGGGGCCTATCAGCCCCAGCATTTT. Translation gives CASSPGQGAYQPQHF.

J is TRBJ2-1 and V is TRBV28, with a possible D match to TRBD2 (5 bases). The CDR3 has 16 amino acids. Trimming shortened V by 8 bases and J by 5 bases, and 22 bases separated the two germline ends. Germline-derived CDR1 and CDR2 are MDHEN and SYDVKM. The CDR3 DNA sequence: TGTGCCAGCCTCTTGGTGGGAGCCCACGTGCACAATGAGCAGTTCTTC. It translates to CASLLVGAHVHNEQFF.

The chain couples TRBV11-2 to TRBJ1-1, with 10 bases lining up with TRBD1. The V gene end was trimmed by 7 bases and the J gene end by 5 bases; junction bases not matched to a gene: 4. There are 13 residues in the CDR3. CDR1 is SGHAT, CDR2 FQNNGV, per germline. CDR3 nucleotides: TGTGCCAGCACCTGGACAGGGGGGACTGAAGCTTTCTTT. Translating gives CASTWTGGTEAFF.

The CDR3 here is CASSETGTSVTYEQYF. The CDR3 DNA is TGTGCCAGCAGTGAAACCGGGACTAGCGTGACCTACGAGCAGTACTTC. The V and J genes are TRBV6-1 and TRBJ2-7; 10 bases map to TRBD2. There are 16 residues in the CDR3. V lost 2 bases, J lost 2 bases, and 6 bases stayed unmatched. The germline CDR1 and CDR2 sequences are MNHNS and SASEGT.

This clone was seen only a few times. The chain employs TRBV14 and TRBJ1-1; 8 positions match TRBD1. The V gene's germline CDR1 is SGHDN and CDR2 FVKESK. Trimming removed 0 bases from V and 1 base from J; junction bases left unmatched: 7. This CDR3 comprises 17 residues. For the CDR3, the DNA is TGTGCCAGCAGCCAAGACTCACTGGACAGGGAGAACACTGAAGCTTTCTTT. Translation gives CASSQDSLDRENTEAFF. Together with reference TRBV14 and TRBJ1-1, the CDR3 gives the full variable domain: EAGVTQFPSHSVIEKGQTVTLRCDPISGHDNLYWYRRVMGKEIKFLLHFVKESKQDESGMPNNRFLAERTGGTYSTLKVQPAELEDSGVYFCASSQDSLDRENTEAFFGQGTRLTVV.

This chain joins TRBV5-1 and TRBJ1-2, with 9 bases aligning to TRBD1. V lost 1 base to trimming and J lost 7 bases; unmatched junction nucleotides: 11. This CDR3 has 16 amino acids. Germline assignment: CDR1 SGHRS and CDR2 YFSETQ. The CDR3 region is CASSLQVPGQGLGYTF. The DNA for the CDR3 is TGCGCCAGCAGCTTGCAAGTGCCGGGACAGGGCCTTGGCTACACCTTC.

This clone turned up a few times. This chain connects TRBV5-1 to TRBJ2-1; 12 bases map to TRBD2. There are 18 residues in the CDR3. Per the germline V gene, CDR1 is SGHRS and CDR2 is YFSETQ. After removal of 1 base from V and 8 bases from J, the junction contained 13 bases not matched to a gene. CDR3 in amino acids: CASSLRLAGGPMVDEQFF. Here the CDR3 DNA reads TGCGCCAGCAGCTTGCGGCTAGCGGGAGGGCCGATGGTGGATGAGCAGTTCTTC.

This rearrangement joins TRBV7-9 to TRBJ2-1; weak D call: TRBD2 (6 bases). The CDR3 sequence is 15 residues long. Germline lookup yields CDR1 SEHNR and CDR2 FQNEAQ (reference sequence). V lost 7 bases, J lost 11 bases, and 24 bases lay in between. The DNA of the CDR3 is TGTGCCAGCACCCACCCGGGGCGGGATGGGAACAAGCAGTTCTTC. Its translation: CASTHPGRDGNKQFF.